This TCR beta chain derives from a study of CD8+CD57+ T cells in acquired aplastic anemia. The CDR3 covers 14 residues. From germline, CDR1 is KGHSH and CDR2 LQKENI. V dropped 5 bases and J dropped 1; count of bases not matched to a gene: 4. Genomic DNA constituted the template upon which TCR beta VDJ and CDR3 profiling was performed. From the reads, TCRdb called clonotypes with MiXCR, one entry per CDR3 protein. The data show fewer than 200,000 distinct CDR3 sequences, with roughly 43% seen just once and 1.1% held by the top ten. Selection for sequencing was limited to patients who had shown CD8+CD57+ cell expansion by flow cytometry. This clonotype was picked up many times.

This clonotype originated in a human donor with aplastic anemia. This chain links TRBV18 with TRBJ2-5; 7 nucleotides match TRBD1. Sequenced material: sorted CD4+, CD8+, or CD8+CD57+ T cells (not recorded which) from PBMCs. Written as DNA, the CDR3 is TGTGCCAGCTCATCGACAGGGCCCCAAGAGACCCAGTACTTC. Translated: CASSSTGPQETQYF.